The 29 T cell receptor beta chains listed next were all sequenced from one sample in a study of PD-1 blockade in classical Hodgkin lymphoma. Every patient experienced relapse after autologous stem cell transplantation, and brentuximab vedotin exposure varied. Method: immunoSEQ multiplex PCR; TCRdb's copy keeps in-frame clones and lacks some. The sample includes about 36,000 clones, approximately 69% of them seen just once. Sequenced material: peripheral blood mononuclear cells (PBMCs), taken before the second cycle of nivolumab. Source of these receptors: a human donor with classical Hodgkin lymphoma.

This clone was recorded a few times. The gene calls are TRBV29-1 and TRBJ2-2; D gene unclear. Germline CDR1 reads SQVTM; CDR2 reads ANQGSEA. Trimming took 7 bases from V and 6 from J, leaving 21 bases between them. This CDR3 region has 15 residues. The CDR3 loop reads CSALPAYGIAGELFF. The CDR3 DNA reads TGCAGCGCACTACCCGCTTACGGTATTGCCGGGGAGCTGTTTTTT.

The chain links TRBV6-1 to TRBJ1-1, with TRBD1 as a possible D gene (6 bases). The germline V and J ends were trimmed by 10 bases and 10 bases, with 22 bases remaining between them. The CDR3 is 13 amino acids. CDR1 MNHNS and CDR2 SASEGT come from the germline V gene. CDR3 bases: TGTGCCACCACTCCCCAGTGGGGGCTAGGAGCTTTCTTT. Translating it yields CATTPQWGLGAFF.

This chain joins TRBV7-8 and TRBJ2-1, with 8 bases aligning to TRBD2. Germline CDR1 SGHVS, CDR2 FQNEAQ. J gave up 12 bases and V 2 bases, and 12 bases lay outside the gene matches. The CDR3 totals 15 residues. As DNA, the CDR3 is TGTGCCAGCAGCTTAAACTTCTTCGGGAGGGCGTGGCAGTTCTTC. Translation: CASSLNFFGRAWQFF.

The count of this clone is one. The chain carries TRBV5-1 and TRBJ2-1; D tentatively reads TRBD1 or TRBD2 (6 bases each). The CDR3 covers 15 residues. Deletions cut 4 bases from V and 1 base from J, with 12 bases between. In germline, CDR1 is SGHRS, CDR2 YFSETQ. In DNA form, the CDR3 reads TGCGCCAGCAGCCTACAAGGGGGGTCCTACAATGAGCAGTTCTTC. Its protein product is CASSLQGGSYNEQFF.

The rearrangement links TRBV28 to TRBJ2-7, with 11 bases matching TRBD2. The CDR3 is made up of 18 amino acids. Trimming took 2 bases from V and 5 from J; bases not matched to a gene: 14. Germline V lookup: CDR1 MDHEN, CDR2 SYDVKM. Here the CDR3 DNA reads TGTGCCAGCAGTTTAGACCTCACCAATAGCGGGAGGGCCGACGAGCAGTACTTC. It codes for CASSLDLTNSGRADEQYF. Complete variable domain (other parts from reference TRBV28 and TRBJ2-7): DVKVTQSSRYLVKRTGEKVFLECVQDMDHENMFWYRQDPGLGLRLIYFSYDVKMKEKGDIPEGYSVSREKKERFSLILESASTNQTSMYLCASSLDLTNSGRADEQYFGPGTRLTVT.

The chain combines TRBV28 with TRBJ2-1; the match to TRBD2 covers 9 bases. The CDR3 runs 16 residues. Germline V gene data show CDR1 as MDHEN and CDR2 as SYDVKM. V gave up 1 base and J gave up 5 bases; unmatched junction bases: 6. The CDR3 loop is CASSLSGLADNNEQFF. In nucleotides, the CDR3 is TGTGCCAGCAGTTTATCGGGACTAGCAGATAACAATGAGCAGTTCTTC.

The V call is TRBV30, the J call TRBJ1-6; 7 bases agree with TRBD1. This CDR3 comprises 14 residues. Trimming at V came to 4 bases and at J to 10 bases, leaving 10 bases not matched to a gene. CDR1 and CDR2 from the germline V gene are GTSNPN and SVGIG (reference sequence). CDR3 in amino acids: CAWKDVGGRSPLHF. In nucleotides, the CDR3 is TGTGCCTGGAAGGACGTAGGGGGCCGGTCACCCCTCCACTTT.

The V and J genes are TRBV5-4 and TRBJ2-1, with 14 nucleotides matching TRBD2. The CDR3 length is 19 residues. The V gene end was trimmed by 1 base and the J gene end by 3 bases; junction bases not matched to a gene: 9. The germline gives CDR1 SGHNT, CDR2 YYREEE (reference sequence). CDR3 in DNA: TGTGCCAGCAGCTTGCTGACTAGCGGGAGGGCCGGGTTCTACAATGAGCAGTTCTTC. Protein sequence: CASSLLTSGRAGFYNEQFF.

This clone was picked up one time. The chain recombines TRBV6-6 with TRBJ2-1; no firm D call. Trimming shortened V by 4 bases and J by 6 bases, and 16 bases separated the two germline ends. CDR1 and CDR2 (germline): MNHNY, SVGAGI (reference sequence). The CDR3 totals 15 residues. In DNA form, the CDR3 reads TGTGCCAGCAGTTTTGGCGTTGGTTTGGCCAATGAGCAGTTCTTC. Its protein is CASSFGVGLANEQFF.

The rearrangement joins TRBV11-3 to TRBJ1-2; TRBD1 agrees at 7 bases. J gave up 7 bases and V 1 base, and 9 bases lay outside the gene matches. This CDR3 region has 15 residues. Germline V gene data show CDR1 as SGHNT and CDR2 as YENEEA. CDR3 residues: CASSLGQGNAFGYTF. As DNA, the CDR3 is TGTGCCAGCAGCTTAGGACAGGGCAACGCTTTTGGCTACACCTTC.

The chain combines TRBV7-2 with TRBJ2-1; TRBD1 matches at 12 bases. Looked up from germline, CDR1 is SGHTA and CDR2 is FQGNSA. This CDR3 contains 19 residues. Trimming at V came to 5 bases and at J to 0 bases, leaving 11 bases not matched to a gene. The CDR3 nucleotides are TGTGCCAGCAGCAAATCCTCCGGGACAGGGGGCATCTCCTACAATGAGCAGTTCTTC. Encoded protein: CASSKSSGTGGISYNEQFF.

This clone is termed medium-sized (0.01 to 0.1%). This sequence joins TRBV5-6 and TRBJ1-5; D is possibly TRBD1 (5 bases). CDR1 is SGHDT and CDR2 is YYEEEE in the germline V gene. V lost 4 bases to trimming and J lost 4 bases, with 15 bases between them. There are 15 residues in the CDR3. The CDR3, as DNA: TGTGCCAGCAGCCCTGGGGGGGGAGTTAATCAGCCCCAGCATTTT. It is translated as CASSPGGGVNQPQHF. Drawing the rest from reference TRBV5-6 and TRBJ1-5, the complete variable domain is DAGVTQSPTHLIKTRGQQVTLRCSPKSGHDTVSWYQQALGQGPQFIFQYYEEEERQRGNFPDRFSGHQFPNYSSELNVNALLLGDSALYLCASSPGGGVNQPQHFGDGTRLSIL.

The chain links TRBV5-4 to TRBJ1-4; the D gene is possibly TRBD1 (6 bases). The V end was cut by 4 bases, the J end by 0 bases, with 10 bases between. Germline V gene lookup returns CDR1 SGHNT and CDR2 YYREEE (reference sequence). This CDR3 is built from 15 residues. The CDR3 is CASSATGTTNEKLFF. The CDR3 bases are TGTGCCAGCAGCGCCACAGGGACAACTAATGAAAAACTGTTTTTT.

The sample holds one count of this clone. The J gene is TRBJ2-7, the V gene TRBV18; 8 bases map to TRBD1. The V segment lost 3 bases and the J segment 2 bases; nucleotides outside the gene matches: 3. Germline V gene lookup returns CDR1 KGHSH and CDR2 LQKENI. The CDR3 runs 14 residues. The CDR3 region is CASSPRQGTYEQYF. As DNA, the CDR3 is TGTGCCAGCTCACCCCGACAGGGGACCTACGAGCAGTACTTC.

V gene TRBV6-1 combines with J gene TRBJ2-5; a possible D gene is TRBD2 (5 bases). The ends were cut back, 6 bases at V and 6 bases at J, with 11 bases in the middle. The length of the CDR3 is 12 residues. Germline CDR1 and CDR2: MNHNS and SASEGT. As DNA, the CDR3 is TGTGCCAGCAGCCAGGACTTCAAGACCCAGTACTTC. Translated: CASSQDFKTQYF.

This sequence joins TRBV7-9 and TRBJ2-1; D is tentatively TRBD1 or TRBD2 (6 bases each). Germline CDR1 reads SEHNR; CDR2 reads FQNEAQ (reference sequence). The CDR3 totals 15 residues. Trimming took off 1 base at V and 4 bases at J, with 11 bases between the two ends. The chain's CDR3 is CASSLDGGQYNEQFF. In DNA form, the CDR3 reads TGTGCCAGCAGCTTAGACGGGGGCCAATACAATGAGCAGTTCTTC.

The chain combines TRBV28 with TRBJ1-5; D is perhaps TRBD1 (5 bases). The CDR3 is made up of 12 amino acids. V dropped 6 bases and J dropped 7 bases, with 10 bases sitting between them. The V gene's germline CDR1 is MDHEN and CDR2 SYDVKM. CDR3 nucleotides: TGTGCCAGCAGCCAGGGTGGACAGCCCCAGCATTTT. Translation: CASSQGGQPQHF.

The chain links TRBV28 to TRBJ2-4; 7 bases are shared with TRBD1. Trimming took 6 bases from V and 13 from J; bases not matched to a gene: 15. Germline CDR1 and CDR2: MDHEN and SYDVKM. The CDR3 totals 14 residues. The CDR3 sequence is CASSPQTGWAAQYF. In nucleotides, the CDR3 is TGTGCCAGCAGCCCCCAGACAGGGTGGGCGGCGCAGTACTTC.

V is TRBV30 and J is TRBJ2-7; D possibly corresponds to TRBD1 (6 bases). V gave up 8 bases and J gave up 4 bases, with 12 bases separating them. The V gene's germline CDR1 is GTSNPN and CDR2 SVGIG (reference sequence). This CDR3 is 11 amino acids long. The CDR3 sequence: CAGQKLYEQYF. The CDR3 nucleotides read TGTGCCGGACAGAAACTGTACGAGCAGTACTTC.

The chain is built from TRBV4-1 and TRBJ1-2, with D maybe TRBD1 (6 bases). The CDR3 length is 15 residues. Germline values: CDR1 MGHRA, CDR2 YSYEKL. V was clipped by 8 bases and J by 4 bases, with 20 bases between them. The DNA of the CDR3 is TGCGCCAGCGCTGAACCTGGGGGCCTGGGCTATGGCTACACCTTC. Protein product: CASAEPGGLGYGYTF.

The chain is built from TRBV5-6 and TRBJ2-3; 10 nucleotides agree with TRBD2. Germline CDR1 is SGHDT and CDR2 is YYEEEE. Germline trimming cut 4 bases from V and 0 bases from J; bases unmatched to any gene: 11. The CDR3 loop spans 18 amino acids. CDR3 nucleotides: TGTGCCAGCAGCCTCGGACTAGCGGACTCCGCTAGCACAGATACGCAGTATTTT. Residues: CASSLGLADSASTDTQYF.

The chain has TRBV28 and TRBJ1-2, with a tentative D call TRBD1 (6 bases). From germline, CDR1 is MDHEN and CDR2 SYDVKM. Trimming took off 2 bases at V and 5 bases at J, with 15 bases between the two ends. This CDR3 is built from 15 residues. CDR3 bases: TGTGCCAGCAGTTTAGCACAGGGAGGGGCATATGGCTACACCTTC. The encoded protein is CASSLAQGGAYGYTF.

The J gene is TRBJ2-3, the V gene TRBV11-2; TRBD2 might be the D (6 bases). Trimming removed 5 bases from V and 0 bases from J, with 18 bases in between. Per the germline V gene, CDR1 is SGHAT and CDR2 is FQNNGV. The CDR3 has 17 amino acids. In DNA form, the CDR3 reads TGTGCCAGCAGCCTCCTCGTCCGAGGGACTAGCACAGATACGCAGTATTTT. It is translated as CASSLLVRGTSTDTQYF.

CDR3 sequence: CASSPRPRYQETQYF. In DNA form, the CDR3 reads TGTGCCAGCAGTCCTCGGCCGCGGTACCAAGAGACCCAGTACTTC. The V gene is TRBV27, the J gene TRBJ2-5, with no clear D. This CDR3 is 15 amino acids long. V was cut by 5 bases and J by 0 bases, with 13 bases left in between. Germline assignment: CDR1 MNHEY and CDR2 SMNVEV (reference sequence).

This CDR3 is CASSRPSENTIYF. Written as DNA, the CDR3 is TGTGCCAGCAGCCGGCCGTCGGAGAACACCATATATTTT. This rearrangement joins TRBV7-9 to TRBJ1-3; no clear D. V shed 5 bases and J shed 7 bases, with 12 bases lying between them. From germline, CDR1 is SEHNR and CDR2 FQNEAQ (reference sequence). The CDR3 loop spans 13 amino acids.

The CDR3 DNA reads as TGCGCCAGCAGCCAAGGGAACGGAGCGTATGGCTACACCTTC. It translates to CASSQGNGAYGYTF. V and J are TRBV4-1 and TRBJ1-2; D remains ambiguous. Germline V gene lookup returns CDR1 MGHRA and CDR2 YSYEKL. The CDR3 has 14 residues. Trimming left V 1 base short and J 5 bases short, with 11 bases between.

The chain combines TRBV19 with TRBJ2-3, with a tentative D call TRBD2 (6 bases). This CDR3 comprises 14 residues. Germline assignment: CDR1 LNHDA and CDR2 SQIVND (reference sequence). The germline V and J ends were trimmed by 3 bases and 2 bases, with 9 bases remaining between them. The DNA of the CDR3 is TGTGCCAGTAGTATGGGACTGAACACAGATACGCAGTATTTT. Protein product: CASSMGLNTDTQYF.

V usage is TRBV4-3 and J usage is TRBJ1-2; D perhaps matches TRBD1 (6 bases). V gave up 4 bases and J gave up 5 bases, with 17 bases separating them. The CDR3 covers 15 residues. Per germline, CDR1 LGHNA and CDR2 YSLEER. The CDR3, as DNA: TGCGCCAGCAGCCGGGGGACTGGAGGGGGGTATGGCTACACCTTC. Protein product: CASSRGTGGGYGYTF.

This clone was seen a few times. DNA for the CDR3: TGTGCCAGCAGCCTGGGGGGTAACTATGGCTACACCTTC. Its protein product is CASSLGGNYGYTF. The chain has TRBV11-3 and TRBJ1-2, with TRBD1 as a possible D gene (5 bases). Trimming left V 5 bases short and J 1 base short, with 8 bases between. Germline lookup yields CDR1 SGHNT and CDR2 YENEEA. The CDR3 consists of 13 residues.